This is a list of T cell receptor beta chains from one sample in a study of T cell responses to AZD1222 COVID-19 vaccine. Clones were sequenced by immunoSEQ multiplex PCR, and TCRdb holds only the in-frame ones, with some missing. The table lists approximately 110,000 clones, 88% of them singletons. The sequencing used peripheral blood, collected on day 0 of AZD1222 vaccination. All receptors come from an adult in good health. Each CDR3 is given with its conserved first and last residue. A D gene is named only where the DNA matches it firmly. Rows give clone size only sometimes, using once, few, many, or a class for an expanded clone.

abundance: -; d_gene: TRBD2; j_gene: TRBJ2-1; v_gene: TRBV5-5; CDR3nt: TGTGCCAGCAGCCCGACTAGCGGGGCCTACAATGAGCAGTTCTTC; CDR3aa: CASSPTSGAYNEQFF
abundance: -; d_gene: -; j_gene: TRBJ1-5; v_gene: TRBV19; CDR3nt: TGTGCCAGTAGTATTGGTGAGCCCCAGCATTTT; CDR3aa: CASSIGEPQHF
abundance: -; d_gene: -; j_gene: TRBJ1-1; v_gene: TRBV14; CDR3nt: TGTGCCAGCAGCCTAAGGCGCCAGAACACTGAAGCTTTCTTT; CDR3aa: CASSLRRQNTEAFF
abundance: once; d_gene: -; j_gene: TRBJ1-2; v_gene: TRBV15; CDR3nt: TGTGCCACCAGCAGAGAAAACTTAGACAGCGCTAACTATGGCTACACCTTC; CDR3aa: CATSRENLDSANYGYTF
abundance: -; d_gene: -; j_gene: TRBJ1-2; v_gene: TRBV18; CDR3nt: TGTGCCAGCTCCCGGGTCCAGGGCACCTATGGCTACACCTTC; CDR3aa: CASSRVQGTYGYTF
abundance: -; d_gene: -; j_gene: TRBJ2-2; v_gene: TRBV2; CDR3nt: TGTGCCAGCAGGCGGGACTTAACCGGGGAGCTGTTTTTT; CDR3aa: CASRRDLTGELFF
abundance: few; d_gene: -; j_gene: TRBJ1-1; v_gene: TRBV30; CDR3nt: TGTGCCTGGAGTGTCCGGGGGCTATTGAACACTGAAGCTTTCTTT; CDR3aa: CAWSVRGLLNTEAFF
abundance: -; d_gene: TRBD1; j_gene: TRBJ1-1; v_gene: TRBV19; CDR3nt: TGTGCCAGCTGGACAGGGGCGCAGAACACTGAAGCTTTCTTT; CDR3aa: CASWTGAQNTEAFF
abundance: -; d_gene: -; j_gene: TRBJ1-2; v_gene: TRBV7-6; CDR3nt: TGTGCCAGCAGCTTAGGTCGTGGTCGCGGGCTTGGCTACACCTTC; CDR3aa: CASSLGRGRGLGYTF
abundance: -; d_gene: TRBD1; j_gene: TRBJ1-5; v_gene: TRBV24-1; CDR3nt: TGTGCCACCAGTGCTCCCGGGACAGATAGCAATCAGCCCCAGCATTTT; CDR3aa: CATSAPGTDSNQPQHF
abundance: -; d_gene: -; j_gene: TRBJ2-2; v_gene: TRBV9; CDR3nt: TGTGCCAGCAGCGTCCTGGGGGACACCGGGGAGCTGTTTTTT; CDR3aa: CASSVLGDTGELFF
abundance: -; d_gene: -; j_gene: TRBJ2-3; v_gene: TRBV11-3; CDR3nt: TGTGCCAGCAGCATCAGAGTTGTGGATACGCAGTATTTT; CDR3aa: CASSIRVVDTQYF
abundance: -; d_gene: TRBD1; j_gene: TRBJ1-1; v_gene: TRBV3-1/TRBV3-2; CDR3nt: TGTGCCAGCAGTTGGACAGGGGACACTGAAGCTTTCTTT; CDR3aa: CASSWTGDTEAFF
abundance: -; d_gene: -; j_gene: TRBJ1-5; v_gene: TRBV27; CDR3nt: TGTGCCAGCAGTTTAGGACTTGGGAAGAGCAATCAGCCCCAGCATTTT; CDR3aa: CASSLGLGKSNQPQHF
abundance: -; d_gene: -; j_gene: TRBJ1-1; v_gene: TRBV9; CDR3nt: TGTGCCAGCAGCGAGGGGCGTTCCACTGAAGCTTTCTTT; CDR3aa: CASSEGRSTEAFF
abundance: once; d_gene: -; j_gene: TRBJ1-1; v_gene: TRBV5-1; CDR3nt: TGCGCCAGCAGCTTCCTGGACCCTCGGACTGAAGCTTTCTTT; CDR3aa: CASSFLDPRTEAFF
abundance: -; d_gene: TRBD1; j_gene: TRBJ2-1; v_gene: TRBV9; CDR3nt: TGTGCCAGCAGCGTTGGACAGGGGTACAATGAGCAGTTCTTC; CDR3aa: CASSVGQGYNEQFF
abundance: -; d_gene: -; j_gene: TRBJ1-6; v_gene: TRBV6-2/TRBV6-3; CDR3nt: TGTGCCAGCAGTTACCCGGACTCCTATAATTCACCCCTCCACTTT; CDR3aa: CASSYPDSYNSPLHF